The present TCR beta chain was sequenced within a study of shared clonotypes between healthy human individuals. General study results and limits: It was anticipated that sequencing depth would influence how many clonotypes donors shared. Sampling covered nothing but blood. Tissue TCR repertoires likely differ from those found in blood.

In germline, CDR1 is KGHSH, CDR2 LQKENI. V gave up 0 bases and J gave up 2 bases, with 16 bases separating them. The CDR3 loop spans 18 amino acids. This clone occurred once. Its antigen is still unknown. Using immunoSEQ multiplex PCR, the repertoire was profiled, and TCRdb retains in-frame clones only, with some absent. The sample includes 1,400,000 or so clones, less than 99% seen only once; the top ten take approximately 0.38%. This clonotype originated in a man between 25 and 39 years old in good health. The chain recombines TRBV18 with TRBJ2-2; D unclear. Material for sequencing was naive CD4+ T cells sorted from blood. Subset meaning: CD45RA+ positively selected. This CDR3 is CASSPPGSQDHNTGELFF. The CDR3 region has the DNA TGTGCCAGCTCACCACCGGGTTCGCAGGACCATAACACCGGGGAGCTGTTTTTT. The full variable domain, in which reference TRBV18 and TRBJ2-2 provide the parts outside the CDR3, is NAGVMQNPRHLVRRRGQEARLRCSPMKGHSHVYWYRQLPEEGLKFMVYLQKENIIDESGMPKERFSAEFPKEGPSILRIQQVVRGDSAAYFCASSPPGSQDHNTGELFFGEGSRLTVL.